This T cell receptor beta chain was recovered during a study of CD8+ T cells in alopecia areata. Whole-study findings and limits: Clonality exceeded that of normal scalp in lesional scalp, most notably in alopecia totalis/universalis. Researchers reported that TCR sharing among patients proved less clear than in mice, possibly HLA-linked.

The CDR3 totals 11 residues. Germline values: CDR1 MDHEN, CDR2 SYDVKM. Trimming cost V 6 bases and J 4 bases, with 7 bases left between them. The sample holds a few counts of this clone. Its matching antigen is unknown. The sample carries other DNA sequences with the same CDR3. It was cDNA, reverse transcribed from extracted RNA, that served as the sequencing template. TCRdb keeps only in-frame clones here, not all; method: immunoSEQ multiplex PCR. This sample has about 97,000 clones; roughly two fifths occur once, and the top ten carry approximately 1.5%. The sequenced material came from CD4+ T cells sorted from blood. The chain recombines TRBV28 with TRBJ2-7, with D unclear. The clonotype comes from a human donor with alopecia areata. The CDR3 nucleotides are TGTGCCAGCAGCTCCTTATACGAGCAGTACTTC. Its translation: CASSSLYEQYF.